The TCR beta chain described here comes from a study of blood T cell repertoires in COVID-19 (TCRdb year 2020). About the investigation overall: Collaborator samples came from the United States, Italy and Spain and covered acute and convalescent phases of COVID-19. The material from the prospective study consisted of cDNA or gDNA derived from T cells, B-cell-depleted T cells, or PBMCs. Deeply sampled blood TCRbeta repertoires from subjects exposed to, actively infected with, or recovered from COVID-19 were included in the dataset. The repertoires were released in a freely available public database meant as a resource for research on the immune response to SARS-CoV-2. Samples came from the ongoing ImmuneRACE study (first 160 participants) plus 1,254 subjects from 6 global collaborators. A de-identified subject ID, COVID-19 status, age in years and sex were almost always included in the sample metadata. Where available, HLA class I and class II types were taken from metadata supplied by the sample provider and were not determined by assay-based typing.

The collaborating institutions used their own protocols to collect whole blood in K2EDTA tubes. For TCRbeta analysis, collaborators shipped samples in one of three forms: frozen whole blood, isolated PBMCs, or DNA extracted from either of those sample types. V is pared back by 6 bases and J by 8 bases, with 10 bases lying between the germline termini. The CDR3 goes from the cysteine to the phenylalanine over 12 residues. The retained sequence is limited to the CDR3, 36 bases, with the frame set at the first base. The study at large found these results: Clinical and demographic metadata were provided uncurated, with the amount varying by source and participant.

TCRbeta CDR3 regions were amplified from genomic DNA by means of the immunoSEQ Assay, a bias-controlled multiplex PCR. Per the authors' processing: Nucleated cell counts per sample were estimated from amplification of reference gene primers within the assay. To quantify the absolute abundance of each unique TCRbeta CDR3 rearrangement, sequence reads were collapsed and filtered. For each sample, productive Simpson clonality was calculated as the square root of Simpson's diversity index over productive rearrangements. TCRdb's version of the immuneACCESS table is confined to in-frame rearrangements and falls short of the full clone set. An unresolved V gene accounts for under half of the shortfall where checked; the remainder is of unknown origin. Clone size and the V and J calls come from that table; the DNA yielded D and trimming. The sample records over 100,000 clones, 84% of which are singletons. Approximately 26% of the sample is held by the ten biggest clonotypes.

About this clone itself: Its specific antigen is unknown. No much larger clone exists at a distance of one base, and base qualities are not known.

The sequence links TRBV12-3 or TRBV12-4 to TRBJ2-2; the D gene is possibly TRBD2, with 6 bases matching. This receptor was obtained from a man in his fifties or sixties with acute or convalescent COVID-19. The sequenced sample was peripheral blood. The CDR3 protein is CASSTGGGELFF. The nucleotide sequence reads TGTGCCAGCAGCACCGGGGGAGGGGAGCTGTTTTTT.